One and the same sample provided the 11 T cell receptor beta chains below, sequenced in a study of blood T cell repertoires in COVID-19. Data came from immunoSEQ multiplex PCR; TCRdb stores just in-frame clones and leaves some out. The sample lists around 310,000 clones; around 90% were seen once. Sequencing was performed on peripheral blood. The source is a woman aged 25-40 years with COVID-19, enrolled during active disease.

The chain has TRBV6-6 and TRBJ2-7; maybe TRBD2 (5 bases). The CDR3 is made up of 15 amino acids. From germline, CDR1 is MNHNY and CDR2 SVGAGI (reference sequence). V was pared by 0 bases and J by 0 bases, with 9 bases between. CDR3 sequence: CASSYSAGSSYEQYF. In DNA form, the CDR3 reads TGTGCCAGCAGTTACTCGGCGGGTAGCTCCTACGAGCAGTACTTC.

This clone was found a few times. The chain is built from TRBV6-5 and TRBJ2-7; TRBD2 agrees at 7 bases. The CDR3 has 14 residues. The J segment lost 1 base and the V segment lost 4 bases, leaving 4 bases of the junction unmatched. Germline lookup yields CDR1 MNHEY and CDR2 SVGAGI. The CDR3 nucleotides are TGTGCCAGCAGTTCGACGGGACTATCCTACGAGCAGTACTTC. Protein product: CASSSTGLSYEQYF.

This clone was detected once. This chain links TRBV28 with TRBJ2-3; D is undetermined. The CDR3 contains 18 residues. The germline V and J ends were trimmed by 6 bases and 1 base, with 23 bases remaining between them. The germline V gene has CDR1 MDHEN and CDR2 SYDVKM. For the CDR3, the DNA is TGTGCCAGCAGCATCCTCGGCCGAAGAGGAGTAGGCACAGATACGCAGTATTTT. As protein: CASSILGRRGVGTDTQYF.

This sequence joins TRBV11-1 and TRBJ2-7; D may be TRBD2 (6 bases). The CDR3 spans 14 residues. Germline V lookup: CDR1 SGHAT, CDR2 FQDESV (reference sequence). Trimming left V 5 bases short and J 3 bases short, with 14 bases between. For the CDR3, the DNA is TGTGCCAGCAGCCCAGCGGGCACTAGCTACGAGCAGTACTTC. Translation: CASSPAGTSYEQYF.

The gene calls are TRBV27 and TRBJ2-7; 10 bases match TRBD1. The germline gives CDR1 MNHEY, CDR2 SMNVEV (reference sequence). The trim removed 5 bases at V and 0 bases at J, leaving 4 bases unmatched. This CDR3 is 15 amino acids long. The CDR3 nucleotides are TGTGCCAGCAGTCTCAGGACAGGGGGCTCCTACGAGCAGTACTTC. Translating gives CASSLRTGGSYEQYF.

V usage is TRBV5-6 and J usage is TRBJ2-1; D gene ambiguous. Looked up from germline, CDR1 is SGHDT and CDR2 is YYEEEE. Trimming shortened V by 4 bases and J by 0 bases, and 11 bases separated the two germline ends. This CDR3 is built from 15 residues. In DNA, the CDR3 is TGTGCCAGCAGCCCTAGACCGGGCTCCTACAATGAGCAGTTCTTC. Its protein product is CASSPRPGSYNEQFF.

This sequence joins TRBV6-5 and TRBJ1-1; D perhaps matches TRBD1 (5 bases). From germline, CDR1 is MNHEY and CDR2 SVGAGI. V was pared by 6 bases and J by 0 bases, with 8 bases between. The CDR3 is 13 amino acids. The CDR3 nucleotides are TGTGCCAGCAGACGACAGATGAACACTGAAGCTTTCTTT. Amino acids: CASRRQMNTEAFF.

This clone was counted a single time. The chain couples TRBV7-9 to TRBJ2-1; D is possibly TRBD1 (5 bases). Germline values: CDR1 SEHNR, CDR2 FQNEAQ (reference sequence). Deletions cut 5 bases from V and 2 bases from J, with 13 bases between. The CDR3 length is 15 residues. The CDR3 protein is CASSPAQGTYNEQFF. For the CDR3, the DNA is TGTGCCAGCAGCCCAGCCCAGGGAACCTACAATGAGCAGTTCTTC.

Comments on this clone: Other nucleotide sequences from this sample produce the same CDR3. The chain links TRBV2 to TRBJ1-2; the match to TRBD1 covers 7 bases. V lost 8 bases to trimming and J lost 8 bases; unmatched junction nucleotides: 8. Germline V gene data show CDR1 as SNHLY and CDR2 as FYNNEI. This CDR3 is 12 amino acids long. CDR3 residues: CASGTGVGGYTF. In nucleotides, the CDR3 is TGTGCCAGCGGCACAGGGGTGGGAGGCTACACCTTC.

This chain joins TRBV2 and TRBJ2-7, with D possibly TRBD2 on 6 matching bases. The CDR3 consists of 14 residues. Germline assignment: CDR1 SNHLY and CDR2 FYNNEI. Trimming left V 5 bases short and J 6 bases short, with 17 bases between. CDR3 sequence: CASSLGTLASEQYF. The CDR3 DNA follows: TGTGCCAGCAGTCTCGGGACTCTGGCCTCCGAGCAGTACTTC.

The chain uses TRBV2 and TRBJ2-2, with 10 bases identical to TRBD2. CDR3 length: 16 residues. Trimming cost V 5 bases and J 1 base; bases outside gene matches: 4. Per the germline V gene, CDR1 is SNHLY and CDR2 is FYNNEI. Here the CDR3 reads CASSPSSGGNTGELFF. The CDR3 DNA reads as TGTGCCAGCAGTCCATCTAGCGGGGGGAACACCGGGGAGCTGTTTTTT.